The rows below give T cell receptor beta chains drawn from one sample of a study of graft-versus-host responses after intestinal transplantation. Clones were sequenced by immunoSEQ multiplex PCR, and TCRdb holds only the in-frame ones, with some missing. In the table there are about 120,000 clones, roughly 93% of which are singletons. Their specific antigens are unknown. This sample comprised unstimulated CD8+ T cells sorted from spleen or lymph node cells, obtained before intestinal transplant. All receptors derive from a human donor who received an intestinal transplant. CDR3s include the opening cysteine and the closing phenylalanine or tryptophan. Only part of the rows carry a size: once, few, many, or a class if the clone is expanded.

clone size | J gene | V gene | CDR3 protein
NA | TRBJ2-1 | TRBV28 | CASSSSQGQYSEQFF
NA | TRBJ2-7 | TRBV7-9 | CASSLDRGPYEQYF
NA | TRBJ1-1 | TRBV11-2 | CASSLLSSEAFF
once | TRBJ2-7 | TRBV27 | CASSYGAGPYEQYF
NA | TRBJ1-2 | TRBV30 | CAWSNKGYTF
NA | TRBJ2-1 | TRBV4-1 | CASSQETSFYNEQFF
NA | TRBJ2-3 | TRBV11-2 | CASSLGLSTTDTQYF
NA | TRBJ2-4 | TRBV19 | CASSPRGLAKNIQYF
NA | TRBJ2-1 | TRBV5-1 | CASSLNGGRAHNEQFF
NA | TRBJ2-3 | TRBV6-1 | CASTSSLEDTQYF
NA | TRBJ2-7 | TRBV7-8 | CASSLRKGTSYEQYF
NA | TRBJ2-2 | TRBV2 | CASSEFSGVGGGELFF
once | TRBJ2-5 | TRBV11-2 | CASSLGLLALETQYF
NA | TRBJ1-5 | TRBV27 | CASSYRQGNQPQHF
NA | TRBJ2-7 | TRBV19 | CASSITSGSYEQYF
NA | TRBJ2-7 | TRBV4-1 | CASSQGGAPSYEQYF
NA | TRBJ2-1 | TRBV7-9 | CASSTGTSGNEQFF
NA | TRBJ2-7 | TRBV6-5 | CASSYGTGFEQYF